The TCR beta chain described here comes from a study of blood T cells in healthy people across ages. It was with a sample-barcoded 5' primer and a J-beta primer mix that a second PCR of roughly 7 to 12 cycles was run. TCRdb processed the 5' RACE reads anew with MiXCR; each CDR3 protein has one entry. Here the sample spans about 770,000 distinct CDR3 sequences, more than 40% being singletons. Total RNA was extracted at no less than 5 micrograms per sample. The CDR3 is 16 residues long. With 6 bases removed from V and 0 bases from J, the gap between germline ends came to 18 bases. Per germline, CDR1 SNHLY and CDR2 FYNNEI. This clonotype was detected a few times.

Source material: blood. This TCR derives from a man aged 60 to 75 in good health. The chain is built from TRBV2 and TRBJ2-7; TRBD1 is a possible D gene (6 bases). The CDR3 DNA is TGTGCCAGCAGCCGAGGGGCCGGGACACCCTCCTACGAGCAGTACTTC. Residues: CASSRGAGTPSYEQYF.